This T cell receptor beta chain was captured by sequencing in a study of cytotoxic CD8 clonotypes in ibrutinib-treated CLL. Produced via immunoSEQ multiplex PCR; TCRdb's table is partial and in-frame only. The sample has hundreds of thousands of clones, about 80% seen once. Germline trimming cut 1 base from V and 0 bases from J; bases unmatched to any gene: 1. Germline V gives CDR1 SGHAT, CDR2 FQNNGV. CDR3 length: 18 residues. The TCR was taken from a human donor with chronic lymphocytic leukemia. Specimen: PBMCs, collected before ibrutinib treatment. The J gene is TRBJ2-1, the V gene TRBV11-2; TRBD2 agrees at 15 bases. CDR3 nucleotide sequence: TGTGCCAGCAGCTTAGGGACTAGCGGGAGGGGCTCCTACAATGAGCAGTTCTTC. This translates into CASSLGTSGRGSYNEQFF.